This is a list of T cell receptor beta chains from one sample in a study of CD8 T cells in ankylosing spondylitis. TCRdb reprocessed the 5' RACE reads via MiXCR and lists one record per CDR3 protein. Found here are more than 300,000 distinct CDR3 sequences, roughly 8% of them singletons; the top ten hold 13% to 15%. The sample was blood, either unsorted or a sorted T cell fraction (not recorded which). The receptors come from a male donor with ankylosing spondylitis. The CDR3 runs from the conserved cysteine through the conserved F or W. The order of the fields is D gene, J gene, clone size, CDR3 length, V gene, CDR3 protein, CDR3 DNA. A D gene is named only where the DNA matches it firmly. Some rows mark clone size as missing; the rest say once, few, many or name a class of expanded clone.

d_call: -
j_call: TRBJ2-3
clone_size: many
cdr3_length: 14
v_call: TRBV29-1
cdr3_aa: CSVVRLGSGDTQYF
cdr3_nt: TGCAGCGTTGTACGACTAGGAAGTGGCGATACGCAGTATTTT

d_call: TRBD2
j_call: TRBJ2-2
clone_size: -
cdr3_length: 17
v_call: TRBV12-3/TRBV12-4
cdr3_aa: CASSLNPGLAGAGELFF
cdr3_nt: TGTGCCAGCAGTCTCAACCCGGGACTAGCGGGAGCCGGGGAGCTGTTTTTT

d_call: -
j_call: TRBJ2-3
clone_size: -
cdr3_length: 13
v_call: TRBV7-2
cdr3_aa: CASSTVLADTQYF
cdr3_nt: TGTGCCAGCAGCACCGTTCTGGCAGATACGCAGTATTTT

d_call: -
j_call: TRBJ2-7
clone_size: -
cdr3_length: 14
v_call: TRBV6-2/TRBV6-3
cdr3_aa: CASSKIPGQLEQYF
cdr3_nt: TGTGCCAGCAGTAAAATCCCGGGTCAGCTGGAGCAGTACTTC

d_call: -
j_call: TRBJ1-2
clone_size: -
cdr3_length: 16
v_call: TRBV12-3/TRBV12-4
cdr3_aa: CASSLLGPRYGYGYTF
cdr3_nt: TGTGCCAGCAGTCTCCTTGGCCCCCGCTACGGCTATGGCTACACCTTC

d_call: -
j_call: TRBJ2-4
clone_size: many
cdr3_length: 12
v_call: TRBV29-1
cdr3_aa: CSVRVAKNIQYF
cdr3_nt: TGCAGCGTCAGAGTAGCCAAAAACATTCAGTACTTC

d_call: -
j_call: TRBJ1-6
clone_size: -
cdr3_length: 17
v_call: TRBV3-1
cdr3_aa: CASSQGGGNSRSSPLHF
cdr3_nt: TGTGCCAGCAGCCAAGGGGGGGGGAACTCACGGTCTTCACCCCTCCACTTT

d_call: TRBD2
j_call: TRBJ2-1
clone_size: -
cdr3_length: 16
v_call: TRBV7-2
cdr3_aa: CASSFHSGLLYNEQFF
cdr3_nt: TGTGCCAGCAGCTTCCATAGCGGGCTACTCTACAATGAGCAGTTCTTC

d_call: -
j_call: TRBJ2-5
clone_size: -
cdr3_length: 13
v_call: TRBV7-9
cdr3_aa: CASRRGVQETQYF
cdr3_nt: TGTGCCAGCCGCCGGGGCGTACAAGAGACCCAGTACTTC

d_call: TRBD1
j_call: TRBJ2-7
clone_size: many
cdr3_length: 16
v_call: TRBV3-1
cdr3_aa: CASSQMQDRGIHEQYF
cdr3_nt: TGTGCCAGCAGCCAAATGCAAGACAGGGGTATCCACGAGCAGTACTTC

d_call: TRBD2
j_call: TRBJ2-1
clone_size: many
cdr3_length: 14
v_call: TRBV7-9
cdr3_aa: CASSSREGRNEQFF
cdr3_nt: TGTGCCAGCAGCTCCCGGGAGGGCCGTAATGAGCAGTTCTTC

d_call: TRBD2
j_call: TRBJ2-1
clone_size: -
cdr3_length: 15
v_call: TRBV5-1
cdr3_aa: CASSPSGRFYNEQFF
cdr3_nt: TGCGCCAGCAGCCCTAGCGGGAGATTCTACAATGAGCAGTTCTTC

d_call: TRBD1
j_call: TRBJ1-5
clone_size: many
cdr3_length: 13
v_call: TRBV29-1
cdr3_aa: CSVSGQGSQPQHF
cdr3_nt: TGCAGCGTTAGTGGACAGGGCAGTCAGCCCCAGCATTTT

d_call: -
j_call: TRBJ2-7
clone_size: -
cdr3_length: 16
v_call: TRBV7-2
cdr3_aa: CASSLLWGGSSYEQYF
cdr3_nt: TGTGCCAGCAGCTTATTATGGGGAGGTAGCTCCTACGAGCAGTACTTC

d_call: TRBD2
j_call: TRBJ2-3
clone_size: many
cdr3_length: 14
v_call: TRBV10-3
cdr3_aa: CASHTSGRVDTQYF
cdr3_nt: TGTGCCTCCCACACCAGCGGGAGGGTAGATACGCAGTATTTT

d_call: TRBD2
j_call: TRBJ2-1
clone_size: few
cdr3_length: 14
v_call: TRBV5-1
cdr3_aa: CASSISGLDNEQFF
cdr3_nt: TGCGCCAGCAGCATTAGCGGGTTGGACAATGAGCAGTTCTTC

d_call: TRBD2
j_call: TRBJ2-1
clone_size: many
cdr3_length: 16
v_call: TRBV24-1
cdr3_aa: CATSDPVAGGNNEQFF
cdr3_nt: TGTGCCACCAGTGATCCCGTAGCGGGAGGGAACAATGAGCAGTTCTTC

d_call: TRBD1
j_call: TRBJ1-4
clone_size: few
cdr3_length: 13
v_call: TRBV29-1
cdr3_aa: CSVVVTGGEKLFF
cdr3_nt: TGCAGCGTTGTGGTGACAGGGGGAGAAAAACTGTTTTTT

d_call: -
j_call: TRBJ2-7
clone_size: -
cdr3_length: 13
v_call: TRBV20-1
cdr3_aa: CSARDDSSYEQYF
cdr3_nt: TGCAGTGCTAGAGATGACTCATCCTACGAGCAGTACTTC

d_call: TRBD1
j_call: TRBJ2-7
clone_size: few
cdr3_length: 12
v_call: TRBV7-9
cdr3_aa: CASSWDSHEQYF
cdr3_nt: TGTGCCAGCAGCTGGGACAGCCACGAGCAGTACTTC

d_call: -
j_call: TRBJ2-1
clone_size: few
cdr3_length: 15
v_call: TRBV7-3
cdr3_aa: CASSSTRDQKNEQFF
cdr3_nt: TGTGCCAGCAGCTCAACCCGGGACCAAAAAAATGAGCAGTTCTTC

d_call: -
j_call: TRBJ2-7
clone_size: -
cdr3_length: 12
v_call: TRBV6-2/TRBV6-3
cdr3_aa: CASSYGMDEQYF
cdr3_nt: TGTGCCAGCAGTTACGGAATGGACGAGCAGTACTTC

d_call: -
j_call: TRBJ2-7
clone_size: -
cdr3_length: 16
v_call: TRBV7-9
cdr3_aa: CASNLAGVAVDSEQYF
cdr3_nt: TGTGCCAGCAACCTCGCCGGGGTGGCCGTCGATAGCGAGCAGTACTTC